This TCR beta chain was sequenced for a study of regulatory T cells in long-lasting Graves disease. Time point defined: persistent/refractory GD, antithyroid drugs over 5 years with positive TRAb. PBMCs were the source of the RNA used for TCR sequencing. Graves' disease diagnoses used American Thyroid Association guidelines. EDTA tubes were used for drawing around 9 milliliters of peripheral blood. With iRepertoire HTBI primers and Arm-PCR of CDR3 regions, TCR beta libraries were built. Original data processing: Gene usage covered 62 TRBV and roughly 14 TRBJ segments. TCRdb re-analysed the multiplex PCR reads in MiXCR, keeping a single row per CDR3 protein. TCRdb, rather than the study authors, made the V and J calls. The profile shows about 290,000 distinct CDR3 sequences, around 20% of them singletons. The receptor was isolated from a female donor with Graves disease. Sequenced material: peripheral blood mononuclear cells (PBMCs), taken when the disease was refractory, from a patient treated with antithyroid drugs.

Here the CDR3 DNA reads TGTGCCAGCAGCTTAGTTCCAGACCTTACTAACTATGGCTACACCTTC. Amino acid sequence: CASSLVPDLTNYGYTF. This chain uses TRBV7-8 with TRBJ1-2; D not resolved. The CDR3 sequence is 16 residues long. V was trimmed by 1 base and J by 0 bases, leaving 12 bases between them. Per germline, CDR1 SGHVS and CDR2 FQNEAQ. Complete variable domain (other parts from reference TRBV7-8 and TRBJ1-2): GAGVSQSPRYKVAKRGQDVALRCDPISGHVSLFWYQQALGQGPEFLTYFQNEAQLDKSGLPSDRFFAERPEGSVSTLKIQRTQQEDSAVYLCASSLVPDLTNYGYTFGSGTRLTVV.